The 10 T cell receptor beta chains listed next were all sequenced from one sample in a study of CD8 T cell repertoires and HIV-1 epitope variants. These receptors lack a known antigen. Profiled with immunoSEQ multiplex PCR; TCRdb holds only in-frame clones, not every one. The repertoire holds under 5,500 clones, with approximately 61% as singletons. Sequenced material: cultured CD8+ T cells derived from PBMCs. The receptors were gathered from a male donor with HIV.

The chain has TRBV5-1 and TRBJ1-1; D ambiguous. The germline CDR1 and CDR2 sequences are SGHRS and YFSETQ. The CDR3 is 13 amino acids. V was cut by 2 bases and J by 1 base, with 6 bases left in between. The CDR3 coding sequence is TGCGCCAGCAGCTTAGCGGGGAACACTGAAGCTTTCTTT. Its protein product is CASSLAGNTEAFF. Full variable domain (outside the CDR3, taken from reference TRBV5-1 and TRBJ1-1): KAGVTQTPRYLIKTRGQQVTLSCSPISGHRSVSWYQQTPGQGLQFLFEYFSETQRNKGNFPGRFSGRQFSNSRSEMNVSTLELGDSALYLCASSLAGNTEAFFGQGTRLTVV.

The V call is TRBV4-3, the J call TRBJ1-1; possibly TRBD1 for D (5 bases). The CDR3 loop spans 15 amino acids. V was pared by 0 bases and J by 6 bases, with 14 bases between. Germline values: CDR1 LGHNA, CDR2 YSLEER. The chain's CDR3 is CASSQERGLRAEAFF. CDR3 sequence (DNA): TGCGCCAGCAGCCAAGAACGGGGACTACGGGCTGAAGCTTTCTTT.

The V call is TRBV2, the J call TRBJ2-1; D not certain. CDR1 and CDR2 (germline): SNHLY, FYNNEI. Trimming took 6 bases from V and 9 from J, leaving 12 bases between them. This CDR3 has 12 amino acids. In DNA, the CDR3 is TGTGCCAGCAGAATTTCAGAAATTGAGCAGTTCTTC. It yields the protein CASRISEIEQFF.

The chain recombines TRBV11-1 with TRBJ2-1; TRBD1 is a possible D gene (5 bases). The V end lost 2 bases, the J end lost 4 bases, and 9 bases lay between the germline ends. Germline V gene sequence: CDR1 SGHAT, CDR2 FQDESV (reference sequence). The CDR3 loop spans 14 amino acids. CDR3 amino acids: CASSLRAGYNEQFF. CDR3 sequence (DNA): TGTGCCAGCAGCTTAAGGGCAGGGTACAATGAGCAGTTCTTC.

The chain carries TRBV7-6 and TRBJ2-5; D is perhaps TRBD2 (5 bases). This CDR3 spans 17 amino acids. Germline V CDR1 and CDR2: SGHVS, FNYEAQ. Trimming removed 5 bases at V and 1 base at J, with 20 bases between. CDR3 DNA: TGTGCCAGCAGCCTAGAGTGGGAGAGTACGATCCAAGAGACCCAGTACTTC. It specifies CASSLEWESTIQETQYF. Combining the CDR3 with reference TRBV7-6 and TRBJ2-5 gives the whole variable domain GAGVSQSPRYKVTKRGQDVALRCDPISGHVSLYWYRQALGQGPEFLTYFNYEAQQDKSGLPNDRFSAERPEGSISTLTIQRTEQRDSAMYRCASSLEWESTIQETQYFGPGTRLLVL.

About this clone itself: The junction departs from germline at one end; a sequencing error may be responsible. J is TRBJ2-3 and V is TRBV7-9; the D is unclear. Germline loops: CDR1 SEHNR, CDR2 FQNEAQ (reference sequence). This CDR3 is 13 amino acids long. CDR3 coding DNA: TGTGCCAGCAGCACCATTGGCACGGATACGCAGTATTTT. Encoded protein: CASSTIGTDTQYF.

This clone came up a few times. V usage is TRBV27 and J usage is TRBJ2-7, with 9 bases fitting TRBD1. The ends lost 6 bases at V and 6 bases at J; junction bases unmatched: 9. Germline assignment: CDR1 MNHEY and CDR2 SMNVEV (reference sequence). The CDR3 totals 14 residues. CDR3 DNA: TGTGCCAGCAGCTGGGGACAGGGCTATGGCGAGCAGTACTTC. This translates into CASSWGQGYGEQYF.

J is TRBJ2-5 and V is TRBV9; D is unclear. The V gene lost 0 bases and the J gene lost 1 base, with 7 bases spanning the gap. The V gene's germline CDR1 is SGDLS and CDR2 YYNGEE. CDR3 length: 14 amino acids. The CDR3 region has the DNA TGTGCCAGCAGCGTAGAGTTAGGCCAAGAGACCCAGTACTTC. Residues: CASSVELGQETQYF.

The V and J genes are TRBV5-4 and TRBJ2-3, with 9 bases matching TRBD2. Germline V lookup: CDR1 SGHNT, CDR2 YYREEE (reference sequence). J gave up 0 bases and V 0 bases, and 5 bases lay outside the gene matches. CDR3 size: 17 residues. The CDR3 region is CASSLAVAGASTDTQYF. The CDR3 DNA reads as TGTGCCAGCAGCTTGGCGGTAGCGGGGGCCAGCACAGATACGCAGTATTTT.

The V and J genes are TRBV30 and TRBJ2-5; 9 bases match TRBD1. Germline V gene data show CDR1 as GTSNPN and CDR2 as SVGIG (reference sequence). The ends lost 5 bases at V and 5 bases at J; junction bases unmatched: 6. The CDR3 runs 13 residues. CDR3 residues: CAWQDRGGETQYF. DNA for the CDR3: TGTGCCTGGCAGGACAGGGGCGGGGAGACCCAGTACTTC.